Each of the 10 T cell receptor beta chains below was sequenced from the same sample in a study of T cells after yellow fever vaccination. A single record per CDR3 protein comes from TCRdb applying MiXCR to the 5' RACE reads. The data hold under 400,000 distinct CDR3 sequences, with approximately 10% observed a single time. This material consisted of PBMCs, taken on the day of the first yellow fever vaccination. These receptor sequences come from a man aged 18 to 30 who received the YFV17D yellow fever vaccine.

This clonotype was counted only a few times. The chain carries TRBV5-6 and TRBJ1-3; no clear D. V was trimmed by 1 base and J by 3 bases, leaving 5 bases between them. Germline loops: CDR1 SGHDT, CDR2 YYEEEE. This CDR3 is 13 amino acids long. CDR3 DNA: TGTGCCAGCAGCTTGCTCCTTGGAAACACCATATATTTT. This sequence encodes CASSLLLGNTIYF.

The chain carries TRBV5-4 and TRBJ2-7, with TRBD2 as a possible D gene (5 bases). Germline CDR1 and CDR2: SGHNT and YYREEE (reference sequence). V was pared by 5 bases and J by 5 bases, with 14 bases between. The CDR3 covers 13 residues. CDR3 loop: CASRSDSSNEQYV. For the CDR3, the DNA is TGTGCCAGCAGGTCGGACTCTTCCAACGAGCAGTACGTC.

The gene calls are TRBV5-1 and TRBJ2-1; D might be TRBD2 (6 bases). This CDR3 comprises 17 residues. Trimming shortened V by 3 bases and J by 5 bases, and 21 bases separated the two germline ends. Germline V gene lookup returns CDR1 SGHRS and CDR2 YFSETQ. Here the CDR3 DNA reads TGCGCCAGCAGCTCGAAGCCGGGACTCAGAGACAACAATGAGCAGTTCTTC. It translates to CASSSKPGLRDNNEQFF. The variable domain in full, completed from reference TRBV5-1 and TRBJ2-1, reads KAGVTQTPRYLIKTRGQQVTLSCSPISGHRSVSWYQQTPGQGLQFLFEYFSETQRNKGNFPGRFSGRQFSNSRSEMNVSTLELGDSALYLCASSSKPGLRDNNEQFFGPGTRLTVL.

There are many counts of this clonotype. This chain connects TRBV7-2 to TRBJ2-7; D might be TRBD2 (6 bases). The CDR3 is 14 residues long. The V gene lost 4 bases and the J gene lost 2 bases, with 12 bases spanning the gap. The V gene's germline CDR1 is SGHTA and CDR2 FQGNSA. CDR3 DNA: TGTGCCAGCAGCTCGACTAGGGCAGCCTACGAGCAGTACTTC. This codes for CASSSTRAAYEQYF. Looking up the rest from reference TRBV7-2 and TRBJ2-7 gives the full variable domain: GAGVSQSPSNKVTEKGKDVELRCDPISGHTALYWYRQSLGQGLEFLIYFQGNSAPDKSGLPSDRFSAERTGGSVSTLTIQRTQQEDSAVYLCASSSTRAAYEQYFGPGTRLTVT.

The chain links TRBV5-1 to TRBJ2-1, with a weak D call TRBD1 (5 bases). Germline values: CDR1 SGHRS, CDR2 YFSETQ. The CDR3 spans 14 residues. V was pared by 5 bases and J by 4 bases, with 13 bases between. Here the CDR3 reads CASSETGEYNEQFF. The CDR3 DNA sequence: TGCGCCAGCAGTGAAACAGGCGAATACAATGAGCAGTTCTTC.

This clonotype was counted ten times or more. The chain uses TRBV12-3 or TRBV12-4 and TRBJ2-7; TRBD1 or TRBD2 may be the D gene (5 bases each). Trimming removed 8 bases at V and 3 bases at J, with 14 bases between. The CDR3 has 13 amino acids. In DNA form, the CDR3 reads TGTGCCAGCTCGATGGGACGGATCTACGAGCAGTACTTC. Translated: CASSMGRIYEQYF.

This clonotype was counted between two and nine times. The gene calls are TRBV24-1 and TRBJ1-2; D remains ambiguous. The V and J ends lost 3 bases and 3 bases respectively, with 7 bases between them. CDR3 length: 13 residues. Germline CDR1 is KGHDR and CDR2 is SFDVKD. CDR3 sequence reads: CATSDEQHYGYTF. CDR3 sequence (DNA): TGTGCCACCAGTGATGAGCAACACTATGGCTACACCTTC.

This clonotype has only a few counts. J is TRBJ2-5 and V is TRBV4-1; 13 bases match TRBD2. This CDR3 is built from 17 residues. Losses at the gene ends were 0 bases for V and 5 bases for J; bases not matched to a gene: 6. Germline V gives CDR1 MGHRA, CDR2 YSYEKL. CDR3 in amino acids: CASSQETSGGAGETQYF. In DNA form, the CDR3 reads TGCGCCAGCAGCCAAGAAACTAGCGGGGGGGCTGGGGAGACCCAGTACTTC.

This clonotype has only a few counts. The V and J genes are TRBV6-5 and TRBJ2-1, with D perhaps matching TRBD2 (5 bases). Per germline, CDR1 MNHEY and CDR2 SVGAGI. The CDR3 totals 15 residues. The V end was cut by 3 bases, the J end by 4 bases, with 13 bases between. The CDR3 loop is CASSYGLAPYNEQFF. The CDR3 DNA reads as TGTGCCAGCAGTTATGGCCTAGCTCCTTACAATGAGCAGTTCTTC.

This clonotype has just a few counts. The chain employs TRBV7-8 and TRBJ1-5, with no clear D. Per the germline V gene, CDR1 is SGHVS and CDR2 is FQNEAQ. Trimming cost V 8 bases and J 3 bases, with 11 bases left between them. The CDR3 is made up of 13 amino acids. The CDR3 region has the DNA TGTGCCAGCGGCCAGGTTTACAATCAGCCCCAGCATTTT. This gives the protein CASGQVYNQPQHF. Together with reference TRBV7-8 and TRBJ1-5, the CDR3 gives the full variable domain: GAGVSQSPRYKVAKRGQDVALRCDPISGHVSLFWYQQALGQGPEFLTYFQNEAQLDKSGLPSDRFFAERPEGSVSTLKIQRTQQEDSAVYLCASGQVYNQPQHFGDGTRLSIL.